These T cell receptor beta chains were read from a single sample in a study of T cell responses to AZD1222 COVID-19 vaccine. TCRdb keeps only in-frame clones here, not all; method: immunoSEQ multiplex PCR. The sample holds 170,000 or so clones, roughly nine tenths seen once. Sequencing was performed on peripheral blood, taken on day 0 of AZD1222 vaccination. Source of these receptors: an adult in good health. The CDR3 runs from the conserved cysteine through the conserved F or W. The D gene is left open where the match is weak. Size values are once, few and many counts, or a class for expanded clones, and some rows have none.

clone_size	v_call	j_call	d_call	cdr3_nt	cdr3_aa
-	TRBV19	TRBJ2-7	-	TGTGCCAGTAGTAAGGGGGGGCGGATCCGAACCTACGAGCAGTACTTC	CASSKGGRIRTYEQYF
-	TRBV18	TRBJ1-5	-	TGTGCCAGCTCACCGTCAGGGCAAACCGGACAGCCCCAGCATTTT	CASSPSGQTGQPQHF
-	TRBV7-2	TRBJ2-3	TRBD2	TGTGCCAGCAGCTTAGCGGTAGCGGGGGGAACCGATACGCAGTATTTT	CASSLAVAGGTDTQYF
-	TRBV19	TRBJ2-6	-	TGTGCCAGTTCGTGGGTCTCTGGGGCCAACGTCCTGACTTTC	CASSWVSGANVLTF
-	TRBV9	TRBJ2-1	-	TGTGCCAGCAGCGTACAACAGTACAATGAGCAGTTCTTC	CASSVQQYNEQFF
-	TRBV5-4	TRBJ2-1	-	TGTGCCAGCAGCTTGGGGCAAACCTCCTACAATGAGCAGTTCTTC	CASSLGQTSYNEQFF
-	TRBV7-2	TRBJ1-2	-	TGTGCCAGCAGCTTAGCTGTAGGGGACTATGGCTACACCTTC	CASSLAVGDYGYTF
-	TRBV5-6	TRBJ2-3	TRBD2	TGTGCCAGCAGCTTGTTCTTGATAGCGGGGGTCACAGATACGCAGTATTTT	CASSLFLIAGVTDTQYF
-	TRBV18	TRBJ1-5	-	TGTGCCAGCTCACGTCTGGGGACCGCCGTTGATCAGCCCCAGCATTTT	CASSRLGTAVDQPQHF
-	TRBV7-8	TRBJ2-3	-	TGTGCCAGCAGCTTAAGCCGTTACAGCACAGATACGCAGTATTTT	CASSLSRYSTDTQYF
-	TRBV7-2	TRBJ2-3	-	TGTGCCAGCAGCCCCGGCGGATGGTCAGATACGCAGTATTTT	CASSPGGWSDTQYF
-	TRBV6-2/TRBV6-3	TRBJ2-7	TRBD2	TGTGCCAGCAGACCTCTCCTAGCGGGGCTCAACGAGCAGTACTTC	CASRPLLAGLNEQYF
-	TRBV12-1	TRBJ2-2	-	TGTGCCAGCAGGCCCGGGACACCAAACACCGGGGAGCTGTTTTTT	CASRPGTPNTGELFF
-	TRBV30	TRBJ2-1	-	TGTGCCTGGAGTCCCCGACACAATGAGCAGTTCTTC	CAWSPRHNEQFF
-	TRBV7-9	TRBJ1-6	-	TGTGCCAGCCGGGCCCCTGATTCACCCCTCCACTTT	CASRAPDSPLHF
-	TRBV4-2	TRBJ2-1	TRBD1	TGTGCCAGCAGCCAAGAGGACAGGGGGGTTTACAATGAGCAGTTCTTC	CASSQEDRGVYNEQFF
-	TRBV7-9	TRBJ2-5	TRBD1	TGTGCCAGCAGCCCCGGGACAGTCCAAGAGACCCAGTACTTC	CASSPGTVQETQYF
once	TRBV7-9	TRBJ2-7	-	TGTGCCAGCAACGACAAGAACTCCTACGAGCAGTACTTC	CASNDKNSYEQYF
-	TRBV7-9	TRBJ2-1	TRBD2	TGTGCCAGCAGCTTCCCCCTGGGGAGCGGGAGTTCCAATGAGCAGTTCTTC	CASSFPLGSGSSNEQFF
-	TRBV5-1	TRBJ2-5	TRBD2	TGCGCCAGCAGCTTACTACTAGCGGACGAAGAGACCCAGTACTTC	CASSLLLADEETQYF
once	TRBV27	TRBJ2-3	-	TGTGCCAGCAGTTTGCGCGAACTAACCACAGATACGCAGTATTTT	CASSLRELTTDTQYF
once	TRBV9	TRBJ2-2	TRBD2	TGTGCCAGCAGCAAGACTAGCGGGGCGTTCACCGGGGAGCTGTTTTTT	CASSKTSGAFTGELFF
-	TRBV27	TRBJ2-3	TRBD1	TGTGCCAGCTGGGGTGGCAGGGGGCTAACAGATACGCAGTATTTT	CASWGGRGLTDTQYF
-	TRBV6-2/TRBV6-3	TRBJ1-6	-	TGTGCCAGCAGCGGCTCCTATAATTCACCCCTCCACTTT	CASSGSYNSPLHF
-	TRBV2	TRBJ1-1	-	TGTGCCAGCAGTGACGTCGGGAACACTGAAGCTTTCTTT	CASSDVGNTEAFF